The 20 T cell receptor beta chains listed next were all sequenced from one sample in a study of PD-1 blockade in classical Hodgkin lymphoma. Every one of the patients relapsed after autologous stem cell transplantation (brentuximab vedotin exposure was variable). Profiled with immunoSEQ multiplex PCR; TCRdb holds only in-frame clones, not every one. The repertoire has approximately 41,000 clones, about 86% of them found once; the top ten carry 5.5%. Source: peripheral blood mononuclear cells (PBMCs), taken before the second cycle of nivolumab. Source of these receptors: a human donor with classical Hodgkin lymphoma.

The chain employs TRBV25-1 and TRBJ2-5; weak D call: TRBD1 (5 bases). V shed 2 bases and J shed 1 base, with 8 bases lying between them. Germline-derived CDR1 and CDR2 are MGHDK and SYGVNS. This CDR3 spans 14 amino acids. The CDR3 loop is CASSEQGVQETQYF. The CDR3 bases are TGTGCCAGCAGTGAACAAGGGGTCCAAGAGACCCAGTACTTC.

The chain combines TRBV6-1 with TRBJ2-3; 12 positions match TRBD2. The germline V gene encodes CDR1 MNHNS and CDR2 SASEGT. The CDR3 totals 15 residues. V shed 2 bases and J 4 bases; nucleotides not matched to a gene: 1. Here the CDR3 DNA reads TGTGCCAGCAGTGAAACTAGCGGGGGGCCAGATACGCAGTATTTT. Protein: CASSETSGGPDTQYF.

The J gene is TRBJ1-4, the V gene TRBV25-1, with 7 bases fitting TRBD1. The CDR3 has 15 amino acids. The V gene's germline CDR1 is MGHDK and CDR2 SYGVNS. Germline trimming cut 5 bases from V and 3 bases from J; bases unmatched to any gene: 6. CDR3 bases: TGTGCCAGCAGTTCGGTGGGACAGCCTAATGAAAAACTGTTTTTT. As protein: CASSSVGQPNEKLFF.

This clone appeared a single time. The chain carries TRBV11-1 and TRBJ1-2; 7 positions match TRBD1. The ends lost 4 bases at V and 8 bases at J; junction bases unmatched: 7. The CDR3 totals 13 residues. Germline loops: CDR1 SGHAT, CDR2 FQDESV (reference sequence). The CDR3 protein is CASSSGGTGGYTF. The CDR3 region has the DNA TGTGCCAGCAGCTCAGGGGGTACTGGCGGCTACACCTTC.

This chain connects TRBV19 to TRBJ1-2, with D possibly being TRBD1 (6 bases). V lost 3 bases and J 3 bases, leaving 14 bases between the germline ends. CDR1 and CDR2 (germline): LNHDA, SQIVND (reference sequence). The CDR3 extends over 15 amino acids. The CDR3 protein is CASSMQTGYDYGYTF. As DNA, the CDR3 is TGTGCCAGTAGTATGCAGACAGGATACGACTATGGCTACACCTTC.

The genes are TRBV28 and TRBJ1-4, with TRBD1 identical over 7 bases. This CDR3 has 14 residues. Germline-derived CDR1 and CDR2 are MDHEN and SYDVKM. V lost 6 bases and J lost 5; bases outside the gene matches: 6. The CDR3 coding sequence is TGTGCCAGCAGGCTCGGGACAGAGAATGAAAAACTGTTTTTT. Its translation: CASRLGTENEKLFF.

The chain joins TRBV28 to TRBJ2-5, with D tentatively TRBD1 (6 bases). V lost 6 bases to trimming and J lost 5 bases, with 19 bases between them. The CDR3 spans 15 residues. Germline V gene data show CDR1 as MDHEN and CDR2 as SYDVKM. The CDR3 here is CASSPLLGAGETQYF. The CDR3 DNA reads TGTGCCAGCAGCCCACTCTTGGGGGCTGGGGAGACCCAGTACTTC.

The rearrangement joins TRBV6-5 to TRBJ1-4; possible D gene TRBD1, 6 bases. CDR1 and CDR2 (germline): MNHEY, SVGAGI. This CDR3 is built from 15 residues. V shed 6 bases and J shed 6 bases, with 17 bases lying between them. CDR3 DNA: TGTGCCAGCAGAGAGCAGGGGTGGGGGGATGAAAAACTGTTTTTT. Translation gives CASREQGWGDEKLFF.

The rearrangement links TRBV9 to TRBJ1-1; the match to TRBD1 covers 7 bases. The trim removed 0 bases at V and 5 bases at J, leaving 7 bases unmatched. CDR3 length equals 15 residues. Germline CDR1 reads SGDLS; CDR2 reads YYNGEE. The DNA for the CDR3 is TGTGCCAGCAGCGTAGGATTGACAGGGTTTACTGAAGCTTTCTTT. Translating it yields CASSVGLTGFTEAFF.

Here the CDR3 reads CASSHLTGTLYEQYF. CDR3 in DNA: TGTGCCAGCAGCCATCTCACAGGGACCCTATACGAGCAGTACTTC. This chain connects TRBV7-9 to TRBJ2-7; D may be TRBD1 (6 bases). The germline V gene encodes CDR1 SEHNR and CDR2 FQNEAQ (reference sequence). This CDR3 comprises 15 residues. V dropped 5 bases and J dropped 4 bases, with 18 bases sitting between them. The variable domain in full, with the rest retrieved from reference TRBV7-9 and TRBJ2-7, is DTGVSQNPRHKITKRGQNVTFRCDPISEHNRLYWYRQTLGQGPEFLTYFQNEAQLEKSRLLSDRFSAERPKGSFSTLEIQRTEQGDSAMYLCASSHLTGTLYEQYFGPGTRLTVT.

The chain uses TRBV5-1 and TRBJ1-1; 8 positions match TRBD1. The CDR3 is made up of 14 amino acids. CDR1 and CDR2 from the germline V gene are SGHRS and YFSETQ. With 4 bases clipped from V and 0 bases from J, the junction kept 2 bases outside the gene matches. CDR3 in DNA: TGCGCCAGCAGCCCGGACAGGGTGAACACTGAAGCTTTCTTT. This encodes CASSPDRVNTEAFF.

The chain recombines TRBV7-6 with TRBJ2-3, with 11 bases fitting TRBD2. Trimming took 1 base from V and 4 from J; bases not matched to a gene: 4. The CDR3 loop spans 16 amino acids. Germline-derived CDR1 and CDR2 are SGHVS and FNYEAQ. This chain's CDR3 is CASSLVSGGAADTQYF. The CDR3 region has the DNA TGTGCCAGCAGCTTAGTTAGCGGGGGGGCGGCAGATACGCAGTATTTT.

The chain recombines TRBV21-1 with TRBJ1-4; the D segment call TRBD1 is taken from the table without a DNA check. TRBV21-1 has pseudogene status. The CDR3 is made up of 17 amino acids. CDR3 nucleotide sequence: TGTGCCAGCAGCAAGCACACAAGTGGGGGCGAAGGAGAAAAACTGTTTTTT. This translates into CASSKHTSGGEGEKLFF.

Only a few counts were recorded for this clone. DNA of the CDR3: TGTGCCAGCAGGAGGGACAGTAATAATGAAAAACTGTTTTTT. Translation gives CASRRDSNNEKLFF. The chain is built from TRBV2 and TRBJ1-4; 7 bases line up with TRBD1. CDR1 and CDR2 from the germline V gene are SNHLY and FYNNEI. This CDR3 has 14 amino acids. V lost 6 bases and J lost 4; bases outside the gene matches: 5.

The chain joins TRBV7-2 to TRBJ1-1, with 9 bases matching TRBD1. Per germline, CDR1 SGHTA and CDR2 FQGNSA. The CDR3 contains 17 residues. Unmatched junction bases numbered 13, after V lost 4 bases and J lost 4 bases. In nucleotides, the CDR3 is TGTGCCAGCAGCTGGACAGGGGCTAGCCGAAGCGCCACTGAAGCTTTCTTT. Its translation is CASSWTGASRSATEAFF.

This chain joins TRBV19 and TRBJ1-1; D is possibly TRBD1 (5 bases). The CDR3 is made up of 14 amino acids. Germline values: CDR1 LNHDA, CDR2 SQIVND (reference sequence). V lost 8 bases and J 4 bases, leaving 17 bases between the germline ends. CDR3 residues: CASLIRRGSTEAFF. The CDR3 coding sequence is TGTGCCAGTCTCATCCGACGGGGGAGCACTGAAGCTTTCTTT.

The chain joins TRBV19 to TRBJ1-1, with a possible D match to TRBD1 (5 bases). The V gene lost 7 bases and the J gene lost 5 bases, with 20 bases spanning the gap. CDR3 length equals 15 residues. CDR1 and CDR2 (germline): LNHDA, SQIVND (reference sequence). CDR3 DNA: TGTGCCAGTACCCCTATTTTAGGGGCGCAGACTGAAGCTTTCTTT. Protein sequence: CASTPILGAQTEAFF.

This clone appeared once. The chain couples TRBV11-3 to TRBJ2-1; TRBD1 agrees at 7 bases. The germline gives CDR1 SGHNT, CDR2 YENEEA. CDR3 length: 16 amino acids. V lost 5 bases and J lost 2; bases outside the gene matches: 9. The DNA for the CDR3 is TGTGCCAGCAGCAATCGACAGGGAAGGGCCTACAATGAGCAGTTCTTC. Translated: CASSNRQGRAYNEQFF.

The V gene is TRBV6-4, the J gene TRBJ1-1, with 8 nucleotides matching TRBD1. This CDR3 is built from 14 residues. Germline CDR1 is MRHNA and CDR2 is SNTAGT. J was trimmed by 4 bases and V by 5 bases; bases with no gene match: 6. The CDR3 loop is CASSPTGAATEAFF. The CDR3 DNA sequence: TGTGCCAGCAGTCCGACAGGGGCTGCCACTGAAGCTTTCTTT.

The chain's CDR3 is CASSSQTSLSSYNEQFF. CDR3 nucleotides: TGTGCCAGCAGTTCCCAGACTAGCCTCAGTTCTTACAATGAGCAGTTCTTC. V gene TRBV27 combines with J gene TRBJ2-1; 7 nucleotides align to TRBD2. The CDR3 length is 17 residues. Germline CDR1 is MNHEY and CDR2 is SMNVEV (reference sequence). V was clipped by 4 bases and J by 4 bases; unmatched bases: 13.